A selection of T cell receptor beta chains follows, all from one sample in a study of cytomegalovirus exposure and HLA in healthy donors. Some clones are missing from TCRdb's copy, which holds only in-frame ones; the method was immunoSEQ multiplex PCR. This sample's table reports about 200,000 clones. The sequenced sample consisted of PBMCs. The receptors originated from a girl aged 2-10 years in good health and CMV-seropositive. CDR3s include the opening cysteine and the closing phenylalanine or tryptophan. D genes are given only for firm matches.

d_gene	j_gene	v_gene	CDR3nt	CDR3aa
.	TRBJ2-6	TRBV11-2	TGTGCCAGCAGCTTATGGCCAGGATCCCCCTCTGGGGCCAACGTCCTGACTTTC	CASSLWPGSPSGANVLTF
TRBD1	TRBJ2-5	TRBV5-1	TGCGCCAGCAGCTTGGTCGACAGGGGCGAACAAGAGACCCAGTACTTC	CASSLVDRGEQETQYF
.	TRBJ2-1	TRBV11-3	TGTGCCAGCAGCTTAGATGGGACTCACAATGAGCAGTTCTTC	CASSLDGTHNEQFF
TRBD2	TRBJ2-7	TRBV27	TGTGCCAGTCAGATAGGGCTAGCGGGAGACTACGAGCAGTACTTC	CASQIGLAGDYEQYF
TRBD2	TRBJ2-3	TRBV5-1	TGCGCCAGCAGCCTGGGACTAGAAATCACAGATACGCAGTATTTT	CASSLGLEITDTQYF
.	TRBJ1-6	TRBV5-4	TGTGCCAGCAGCCGAGACATAGCGGGTTCACCCCTCCACTTT	CASSRDIAGSPLHF
TRBD1	TRBJ1-1	TRBV2	TGTGCCAGCAGTGGACAGGGGGAAGCTTTCTTT	CASSGQGEAFF
.	TRBJ1-2	TRBV2	TGTGCCAGCAGTGACGATGGGGGCCGGAACTATGGCTACACCTTC	CASSDDGGRNYGYTF
TRBD1	TRBJ2-7	TRBV27	TGTGCCAGCAGCGTTTCCAGGGGGACCTACGAGCAGTACTTC	CASSVSRGTYEQYF
.	TRBJ1-6	TRBV6-5	TGTGCCAGCAGTTCACAGGGCCTCTATAATTCACCCCTCCACTTT	CASSSQGLYNSPLHF
.	TRBJ2-3	TRBV9	TGTGCCAGCAGGGCAGGGGGGAGTAGCACAGATACGCAGTATTTT	CASRAGGSSTDTQYF
.	TRBJ1-2	TRBV7-9	TGTGCCAGCAGCTTATGGCAGAACTATGGCTACACCTTC	CASSLWQNYGYTF
.	TRBJ1-1	TRBV7-9	TGTGCCAGCAGCCCAACGATGGGGCTCGGGAACACTGAAGCTTTCTTT	CASSPTMGLGNTEAFF
TRBD2	TRBJ2-4	TRBV28	TGTGCCAGCAGTTCAAGCGGGAGGACAGACATTCAGTACTTC	CASSSSGRTDIQYF
TRBD1	TRBJ2-7	TRBV18	TGTGCCAGCAGGGGGCAGGGCAGCTACGAGCAGTACTTC	CASRGQGSYEQYF
.	TRBJ2-7	TRBV6-1	TGTGCCAGCACCCGGGAAGGGGGTCCCTACGAGCAGTACTTC	CASTREGGPYEQYF
TRBD1	TRBJ2-7	TRBV7-9	TGTGCCAGCAGCTTACCCCCTCTGGGACAGATCTCCTACGAGCAGTACTTC	CASSLPPLGQISYEQYF
TRBD2	TRBJ2-1	TRBV27	TGTGCCAGCAGTAAGGGACTAGCGGGAGGGGTCTCCTACAATGAGCAGTTCTTC	CASSKGLAGGVSYNEQFF
TRBD2	TRBJ2-7	TRBV19	TGTGCCAGTAGAGAGCTAGCGGGAGTCTACGAGCAGTACTTC	CASRELAGVYEQYF
.	TRBJ2-1	TRBV7-2	TGTGCCAGCAGCTTATCAGGGTCGGCAGGGGATGAGCAGTTCTTC	CASSLSGSAGDEQFF
TRBD2	TRBJ2-7	TRBV4-1	TGCGCCAGCAGCCAAGGACAACTAGCGGGATCCGAGCAGTACTTC	CASSQGQLAGSEQYF
.	TRBJ2-5	TRBV6-5	TGTGCCAGCAGGGGAGGAGTATGGCAGAGGACCCAGTACTTC	CASRGGVWQRTQYF
.	TRBJ1-2	TRBV5-1	TGCGCCAGCAGCTTGAATTTCGGGGGGGTCTATGGCTACACCTTC	CASSLNFGGVYGYTF
TRBD1	TRBJ1-1	TRBV5-8	TGTGCCAGCAGCCTGGGGGGACAGGAGGCGAGGGCTTTCTTT	CASSLGGQEARAFF
.	TRBJ1-1	TRBV7-8	TGTGCCAGCAGCTTTTCAAGCCGGGACACTGAAGCTTTCTTT	CASSFSSRDTEAFF
TRBD1	TRBJ2-3	TRBV6-4	TGTGCCAGCAGTGACTCAGCAGGGGGAGTGGATACGCAGTATTTT	CASSDSAGGVDTQYF
TRBD2	TRBJ2-5	TRBV18	TGTGCCAGCTCACCACCGAGACTAGCGGGGCAAGAGACCCAGTACTTC	CASSPPRLAGQETQYF
TRBD2	TRBJ2-2	TRBV28	TGTGCCAGCACCCTCAGGGCGGGGGGGACCGGGGAGCTGTTTTTT	CASTLRAGGTGELFF
TRBD1	TRBJ2-7	TRBV28	TGTGCCAGCAGCACCCCCGGGCACAGGGGCGACGAGCAGTACTTC	CASSTPGHRGDEQYF
TRBD1	TRBJ1-1	TRBV10-1	TGCGCCAGCCGACAGGGGCTTAGCACTGAAGCTTTCTTT	CASRQGLSTEAFF
.	TRBJ2-1	TRBV11-3	TGTGCCAGCAGCACCCTAGAGGGTGAGCAGTTCTTC	CASSTLEGEQFF
.	TRBJ2-1	TRBV7-3	TGTGCCAGCAGCCAACGGCAGGGCGGAGAGCAGTTCTTC	CASSQRQGGEQFF
.	TRBJ1-5	TRBV7-8	TGTGCCAGCAGCCTACAGAGTACCAATCAGCCCCAGCATTTT	CASSLQSTNQPQHF
.	TRBJ1-1	TRBV5-6	TGTGCCAGCAGCTCCGGACAGCCGGGTACTGAAGCTTCCTTT	CASSSGQPGTEASF
.	TRBJ1-1	TRBV30	TGTGCCTGGAATACGGTGACAGCGAACACTGAAGCTTTCTTT	CAWNTVTANTEAFF
.	TRBJ2-7	TRBV10-3	TGTGCCATCAGTGAGTCAGGACAGCCGAAGCAGTACTTC	CAISESGQPKQYF
.	TRBJ2-3	TRBV13	TGTGCCAGCAGCTTATTTTGGCTAGCGAGGCGAGATACGCAGTATTTT	CASSLFWLARRDTQYF
.	TRBJ2-3	TRBV5-5	TGTGCCAGCAGCTCCCTCTTGGTGCCGGCAGATACGCAGTATTTT	CASSSLLVPADTQYF
TRBD2	TRBJ2-2	TRBV9	TGTGCCAGCAGCGGGGGACTAGCGGGGCTACTCGCGAACACCGGGGAGCTGTTTTTT	CASSGGLAGLLANTGELFF
.	TRBJ1-1	TRBV29-1	TGCAGCGTTGTAACGGGGAACACTGAAGCTTTCTTT	CSVVTGNTEAFF
TRBD2	TRBJ2-1	TRBV28	TGTGCCAGCAGTTTCGGTGGGAGGGCTGAGCAGTTCTTC	CASSFGGRAEQFF
TRBD1	TRBJ2-7	TRBV5-6	TGTGCCAGCAGCAAGGACAGGCCCCACGAGCAGTACTTC	CASSKDRPHEQYF
TRBD2	TRBJ2-7	TRBV10-1	TGCGCCAGCAGTCGTAGCGGGAGGGGTAGCGAGCAGTACTTC	CASSRSGRGSEQYF
TRBD1	TRBJ1-5	TRBV28	TGTGCCAGCACCCCGGGACAGGGGGCCATCTCAAGCAATCAGCCCCAGCATTTT	CASTPGQGAISSNQPQHF
.	TRBJ1-5	TRBV6-1	TGTGCCAGCAGTGTTGGGGTAGGGGCCAGCAATCAGCCCCAGCATTTT	CASSVGVGASNQPQHF
TRBD2	TRBJ2-7	TRBV6-1	TGTGCCAGCAGTGACCCACGACTAGCGGGAGCGAACGAGCAGTACTTC	CASSDPRLAGANEQYF
.	TRBJ1-2	TRBV5-6	TGTGCCAGCAGCCCCCGGCGGGGTGGCTACACCTTC	CASSPRRGGYTF
.	TRBJ2-2	TRBV5-1	TGCGCCAGCAGCTTGGACAGCCCGGACACCGGGGAGCTGTTTTTT	CASSLDSPDTGELFF
.	TRBJ1-2	TRBV28	TGTGCCAGCAGTTTAGGGGCCGGTAACTATGGCTACACCTTC	CASSLGAGNYGYTF
TRBD1	TRBJ2-6	TRBV27	TGTGCCAGCCGAAGAGACAGGGTTGGGGCCAACGTCCTGACTTTC	CASRRDRVGANVLTF
.	TRBJ2-1	TRBV6-1	TGTGCCAGCAGTGAAGGGTGGCGGGCCCCCAATGAGCAGTTCTTC	CASSEGWRAPNEQFF
TRBD2	TRBJ2-3	TRBV7-2	TGTGCCAGCAGCTTACGGTGGCGGGAGGGAGCAGATACGCAGTATTTT	CASSLRWREGADTQYF
.	TRBJ1-5	TRBV6-4	TGTGCCAGCAGTGTCCAGGGCGATAGCAATCAGCCCCAGCATTTT	CASSVQGDSNQPQHF
TRBD2	TRBJ2-7	TRBV6-1	TGTGCCAGCAGTGGGGGGGGGTGGGACTCCTACGAGCAGTACTTC	CASSGGGWDSYEQYF
.	TRBJ2-7	TRBV11-1	TGTGCCAGCAGCTTAAGTCAGGTGACGAACTACGAGCAGTACTTC	CASSLSQVTNYEQYF